These T cell receptor beta chains were read from a single sample in a study of CD8 T cells in Susac syndrome. TCRdb ran MiXCR on the immunoSEQ multiplex PCR reads and lists one entry per CDR3 protein. The sample has around 150,000 distinct CDR3 sequences; roughly 94% are singletons. Sequencing was carried out using CD8+ T cells from PBMCs. All receptors come from a human donor with Susac syndrome. The CDR3 runs from the conserved cysteine through the conserved F or W. D genes are given only for firm matches. Size values are once, few and many counts, or a class for expanded clones, and some rows have none.

clone_size: NA; v_call: TRBV30; j_call: TRBJ1-3; cdr3_length: 13; d_call: NA; cdr3_nt: TGTGCCTGGAGAGGGGGAACTGGAAACACCATATATTTT; cdr3_aa: CAWRGGTGNTIYF
clone_size: NA; v_call: TRBV2; j_call: TRBJ2-3; cdr3_length: 12; d_call: NA; cdr3_nt: TGTGCCAGCAGACAGGGCACAGATACGCAGTATTTT; cdr3_aa: CASRQGTDTQYF
clone_size: NA; v_call: TRBV7-9; j_call: TRBJ2-7; cdr3_length: 15; d_call: NA; cdr3_nt: TGTGCCAGCAGCCTCGATTGGGGGGCCCGGGTCGAGCAGTACTTC; cdr3_aa: CASSLDWGARVEQYF
clone_size: NA; v_call: TRBV20-1; j_call: TRBJ2-3; cdr3_length: 16; d_call: NA; cdr3_nt: TGCAGTGCTAGTTGGGAGGGGCAGGGGGTCACAGATACGCAGTATTTT; cdr3_aa: CSASWEGQGVTDTQYF
clone_size: NA; v_call: TRBV21-1; j_call: TRBJ2-5; cdr3_length: 18; d_call: NA; cdr3_nt: TGTGCCAGCAGCAAAGAGAAAAGTCGCAGGGATGGCAGGGAGACCCAGTACTTC; cdr3_aa: CASSKEKSRRDGRETQYF
clone_size: NA; v_call: TRBV4-1; j_call: TRBJ2-1; cdr3_length: 14; d_call: NA; cdr3_nt: TGCGCCAGCAGCCAAGTCCCTCTGACCAATGAGCAGTTCTTC; cdr3_aa: CASSQVPLTNEQFF
clone_size: NA; v_call: TRBV9; j_call: TRBJ2-4; cdr3_length: 13; d_call: TRBD1; cdr3_nt: TGTGCCAGCAGCGCCGGGACAGGCAATCTTCAGTACTTC; cdr3_aa: CASSAGTGNLQYF
clone_size: NA; v_call: TRBV10-3; j_call: TRBJ2-2; cdr3_length: 13; d_call: NA; cdr3_nt: TGTGCCATCGGCATCATGAACACCGGGGAGCTGTTTTTT; cdr3_aa: CAIGIMNTGELFF
clone_size: NA; v_call: TRBV4-1; j_call: TRBJ1-1; cdr3_length: 13; d_call: TRBD1; cdr3_nt: TGCGCCAGCAGCCCAACAGGGGGCTCGGAAGCTTTCTTT; cdr3_aa: CASSPTGGSEAFF
clone_size: NA; v_call: TRBV28; j_call: TRBJ2-7; cdr3_length: 13; d_call: NA; cdr3_nt: TGTGCCACCGTGGGAGGGGGCAGGGACGAGCAGTACTTC; cdr3_aa: CATVGGGRDEQYF
clone_size: NA; v_call: TRBV20-1; j_call: TRBJ2-7; cdr3_length: 13; d_call: TRBD2; cdr3_nt: TGCAGGGTGTCGGGGACTAGTTCCTACGAGCAGTACTTC; cdr3_aa: CRVSGTSSYEQYF
clone_size: NA; v_call: TRBV5-1; j_call: TRBJ2-1; cdr3_length: 16; d_call: NA; cdr3_nt: TGCGCCAGCAGCCTATGGGAGGCGAGCTCCTACAATGAGCAGTTCTTC; cdr3_aa: CASSLWEASSYNEQFF
clone_size: NA; v_call: TRBV6-2/TRBV6-3; j_call: TRBJ2-7; cdr3_length: 13; d_call: NA; cdr3_nt: TGTGCCAGCGTGGGGGAGAGCTCCTACGAGCAGTACTTC; cdr3_aa: CASVGESSYEQYF
clone_size: NA; v_call: TRBV9; j_call: TRBJ1-2; cdr3_length: 14; d_call: NA; cdr3_nt: TGTGCCAGCAGCGTATCCGGCAGGGAAGGTGGCTACACCTTC; cdr3_aa: CASSVSGREGGYTF
clone_size: NA; v_call: TRBV6-5; j_call: TRBJ2-7; cdr3_length: 13; d_call: NA; cdr3_nt: TGTGCCAGCAAGGGGACTTCAACCTACGAGCAGTACTTC; cdr3_aa: CASKGTSTYEQYF
clone_size: NA; v_call: TRBV20-1; j_call: TRBJ2-7; cdr3_length: 14; d_call: NA; cdr3_nt: TGCAGTGCTAGTAGTCGTAGCAACTCCTACGAGCAGTACTTC; cdr3_aa: CSASSRSNSYEQYF
clone_size: once; v_call: TRBV7-2; j_call: TRBJ2-7; cdr3_length: 14; d_call: NA; cdr3_nt: TGTGCCAGCAGGTCGCCGGGACCCTCCTACGAGCAGTACTTC; cdr3_aa: CASRSPGPSYEQYF
clone_size: once; v_call: TRBV11-2; j_call: TRBJ2-7; cdr3_length: 13; d_call: NA; cdr3_nt: TGTGCCAGCAGCTTAAACCTCCTCAACGAGCAGTACTTC; cdr3_aa: CASSLNLLNEQYF
clone_size: NA; v_call: TRBV27; j_call: TRBJ1-2; cdr3_length: 16; d_call: NA; cdr3_nt: TGTGCCAGCAGTTTATACGCTGAGGGTAGTTCCTATGGCTACACCTTC; cdr3_aa: CASSLYAEGSSYGYTF
clone_size: NA; v_call: TRBV29-1; j_call: TRBJ2-5; cdr3_length: 13; d_call: NA; cdr3_nt: TGCAGCGTTGACGAAGGGGTTAAAGAGACCCAGTACTTC; cdr3_aa: CSVDEGVKETQYF
clone_size: NA; v_call: TRBV28; j_call: TRBJ1-1; cdr3_length: 15; d_call: TRBD1; cdr3_nt: TGTGCCAGCAGTTTAATCGGACAGGGGAACACTGAAGCTTTCTTT; cdr3_aa: CASSLIGQGNTEAFF
clone_size: once; v_call: TRBV20-1; j_call: TRBJ2-1; cdr3_length: 16; d_call: TRBD2; cdr3_nt: TGCAGTGCCGAAGGCCCCGGAGCGGGAGGGTTGGATGAGCAGTTCTTC; cdr3_aa: CSAEGPGAGGLDEQFF
clone_size: NA; v_call: TRBV20-1; j_call: TRBJ2-1; cdr3_length: 15; d_call: NA; cdr3_nt: TGCAGTGCTAGAGACGGGGCAAGCTCCTACAATGAGCAGTTCTTC; cdr3_aa: CSARDGASSYNEQFF
clone_size: NA; v_call: TRBV25-1; j_call: TRBJ2-1; cdr3_length: 13; d_call: NA; cdr3_nt: TGTGCCAGCAGTGGCAGCTCCTACAATGAGCAGTTCTTC; cdr3_aa: CASSGSSYNEQFF
clone_size: NA; v_call: TRBV3-1; j_call: TRBJ2-7; cdr3_length: 16; d_call: TRBD1; cdr3_nt: TGTGCCAGCAGCCCCCCGGTTGGACAGGGAATCCACGAGCAGTACTTC; cdr3_aa: CASSPPVGQGIHEQYF
clone_size: NA; v_call: TRBV9; j_call: TRBJ2-1; cdr3_length: 16; d_call: TRBD2; cdr3_nt: TGTGCCAGCAGCCTTAATCTGGCTAGCGGGAGGAATGAGCAGTTCTTC; cdr3_aa: CASSLNLASGRNEQFF
clone_size: NA; v_call: TRBV4-1; j_call: TRBJ2-7; cdr3_length: 15; d_call: NA; cdr3_nt: TGCGCCAGCAGCCAACTCCGGGACCCGACCTACGAGCAGTACTTC; cdr3_aa: CASSQLRDPTYEQYF
clone_size: NA; v_call: TRBV4-1; j_call: TRBJ2-3; cdr3_length: 17; d_call: NA; cdr3_nt: TGCGCCAGCAGCCAACCATTGGGAGGCTCTAGCACAGATACGCAGTATTTT; cdr3_aa: CASSQPLGGSSTDTQYF
clone_size: NA; v_call: TRBV4-1; j_call: TRBJ1-1; cdr3_length: 14; d_call: NA; cdr3_nt: TGCGCCAGCAGCCTAGTTGTTGTTGACACTGAAGCTTTCTTT; cdr3_aa: CASSLVVVDTEAFF
clone_size: once; v_call: TRBV27; j_call: TRBJ1-4; cdr3_length: 15; d_call: TRBD1; cdr3_nt: TGTGCCAGCAGTTCCCGGACAGGGGGCAGTGAAAAACTGTTTTTT; cdr3_aa: CASSSRTGGSEKLFF
clone_size: NA; v_call: TRBV29-1; j_call: TRBJ1-2; cdr3_length: 11; d_call: NA; cdr3_nt: TGCAGCGTTGTCGCTGGAAATGGCTACACCTTC; cdr3_aa: CSVVAGNGYTF
clone_size: NA; v_call: TRBV2; j_call: TRBJ2-1; cdr3_length: 14; d_call: TRBD2; cdr3_nt: TGTGCCAGCAGCCTAGCGGCCCTTGGGGATGAGCAGTTCTTC; cdr3_aa: CASSLAALGDEQFF
clone_size: NA; v_call: TRBV4-1; j_call: TRBJ1-2; cdr3_length: 13; d_call: NA; cdr3_nt: TGCGCCAGCAGCCAAGAGTCCGGCTATGGCTACACCTTC; cdr3_aa: CASSQESGYGYTF
clone_size: NA; v_call: TRBV27; j_call: TRBJ2-7; cdr3_length: 16; d_call: TRBD2; cdr3_nt: TGTGCCAGCAGTTTATCGTCAGGGACTAGCGACCACGAGCAGTACTTC; cdr3_aa: CASSLSSGTSDHEQYF
clone_size: NA; v_call: TRBV7-3; j_call: TRBJ1-1; cdr3_length: 13; d_call: NA; cdr3_nt: TGTGCCAGCAGCCCCCCCCTGGGGACTGAAGCTTTCTTT; cdr3_aa: CASSPPLGTEAFF
clone_size: NA; v_call: TRBV29-1; j_call: TRBJ2-1; cdr3_length: 8; d_call: NA; cdr3_nt: TGCAGCGATAATGAGCAGTTCTTC; cdr3_aa: CSDNEQFF
clone_size: NA; v_call: TRBV29-1; j_call: TRBJ2-1; cdr3_length: 15; d_call: NA; cdr3_nt: TGCAGCGTTCGGAGGGGGGCGGGCGGGAACAATGAGCAGTTCTTC; cdr3_aa: CSVRRGAGGNNEQFF
clone_size: NA; v_call: TRBV2; j_call: TRBJ2-3; cdr3_length: 12; d_call: NA; cdr3_nt: TGTGCCAGCAGGGGTCTTTCGGATACGCAGTATTTT; cdr3_aa: CASRGLSDTQYF
clone_size: NA; v_call: TRBV2; j_call: TRBJ1-5; cdr3_length: 13; d_call: NA; cdr3_nt: TGTGCCAGCACGCCCTATAGCAATCAGCCCCAGCATTTT; cdr3_aa: CASTPYSNQPQHF
clone_size: NA; v_call: TRBV27; j_call: TRBJ1-2; cdr3_length: 17; d_call: TRBD1; cdr3_nt: TGTGCCAGCAGTTTAGCGTATCCCGGGACAGGGAACTATGGCTACACCTTC; cdr3_aa: CASSLAYPGTGNYGYTF
clone_size: NA; v_call: TRBV7-9; j_call: TRBJ1-1; cdr3_length: 14; d_call: NA; cdr3_nt: TGTGCCAGCAGCTTAGAGCGGGTTAACACTGAAGCTTTCTTT; cdr3_aa: CASSLERVNTEAFF
clone_size: once; v_call: TRBV19; j_call: TRBJ2-3; cdr3_length: 16; d_call: TRBD2; cdr3_nt: TGTGCCAGTAGGAGGACTAGCGGGACCTACACAGATACGCAGTATTTT; cdr3_aa: CASRRTSGTYTDTQYF
clone_size: NA; v_call: TRBV27; j_call: TRBJ1-2; cdr3_length: 13; d_call: NA; cdr3_nt: TGTGCCAGCAGGGGTCCGGGGAACTATGGCTACACCTTC; cdr3_aa: CASRGPGNYGYTF
clone_size: NA; v_call: TRBV5-1; j_call: TRBJ1-2; cdr3_length: 17; d_call: NA; cdr3_nt: TGCGCCAGCAGCTTGGCCCGGCGATGGCAGGCCTGGGGTGGCTACACCTTC; cdr3_aa: CASSLARRWQAWGGYTF
clone_size: NA; v_call: TRBV2; j_call: TRBJ2-2; cdr3_length: 16; d_call: NA; cdr3_nt: TGTGCCAGCAGTGAAGGCCCGGGGGGCTACACCGGGGAGCTGTTTTTT; cdr3_aa: CASSEGPGGYTGELFF
clone_size: NA; v_call: TRBV4-2; j_call: TRBJ1-2; cdr3_length: 11; d_call: NA; cdr3_nt: TGTGCCAGCAGCCAAGAGGAAATCTACACCTTC; cdr3_aa: CASSQEEIYTF
clone_size: NA; v_call: TRBV29-1; j_call: TRBJ2-5; cdr3_length: 16; d_call: TRBD2; cdr3_nt: TGCAGCGTACCCCGAGCGGGAGGGCCCTCGGGGGAGACCCAGTACTTC; cdr3_aa: CSVPRAGGPSGETQYF
clone_size: NA; v_call: TRBV30; j_call: TRBJ2-7; cdr3_length: 12; d_call: NA; cdr3_nt: TGTGCCTCCACCGGGCTATACTACGAGCAGTACTTC; cdr3_aa: CASTGLYYEQYF
clone_size: NA; v_call: TRBV9; j_call: TRBJ2-3; cdr3_length: 13; d_call: NA; cdr3_nt: TGTGCCAGCAGCGGGTTAGACACAGATACGCAGTATTTT; cdr3_aa: CASSGLDTDTQYF
clone_size: few; v_call: TRBV6-4; j_call: TRBJ2-1; cdr3_length: 15; d_call: TRBD2; cdr3_nt: TGTGCCAGCAGTTTTGGGACTAGCGGGAGCGATGAGCAGTTCTTC; cdr3_aa: CASSFGTSGSDEQFF
clone_size: NA; v_call: TRBV25-1; j_call: TRBJ2-7; cdr3_length: 11; d_call: NA; cdr3_nt: TGTGCCAGCAGTGGATGGTACGAGCAGTACTTC; cdr3_aa: CASSGWYEQYF
clone_size: NA; v_call: TRBV4-2; j_call: TRBJ2-2; cdr3_length: 13; d_call: NA; cdr3_nt: TGTGCCAGCAGCCAGTTTATCGCCGGGGAGCTGTTTTTT; cdr3_aa: CASSQFIAGELFF
clone_size: NA; v_call: TRBV29-1; j_call: TRBJ1-2; cdr3_length: 14; d_call: NA; cdr3_nt: TGCAGCGTGGGACCAGGGACCCACAACTATGGCTACACCTTC; cdr3_aa: CSVGPGTHNYGYTF
clone_size: NA; v_call: TRBV6-5; j_call: TRBJ2-7; cdr3_length: 18; d_call: TRBD2; cdr3_nt: TGTGCCAGCAGTTACTCGTCCTATGTAGGGGAGGGCCCCTACGAGCAGTACTTC; cdr3_aa: CASSYSSYVGEGPYEQYF